These 11 T cell receptor beta chains originate from one sample sequenced in a study of T-cell reconstitution after alpha-beta-depleted transplantation in children. The library targeted TCRbeta and was prepared with unique molecular identifiers. A single record per CDR3 protein comes from TCRdb applying MiXCR to the PCR reads. The sample has about 580,000 distinct CDR3 sequences; approximately 30% are singletons. The sequencing used PBMCs, collected before TCRalphabeta/CD19-depleted stem cell transplant. Source of these receptors: a boy under two years old with Wiskott-Aldrich syndrome, due to receive a stem cell transplant.

The CDR3 loop reads CSARQGLNTGELFF. In nucleotides, the CDR3 is TGCAGCGCACGACAGGGGTTGAACACCGGGGAGCTGTTTTTT. The rearrangement uses TRBV29-1 and TRBJ2-2; 8 bases fit TRBD1. The CDR3 is 14 amino acids. The germline V gene encodes CDR1 SQVTM and CDR2 ANQGSEA. Trimming cost V 7 bases and J 1 base; bases outside gene matches: 5.

V and J are TRBV28 and TRBJ2-1; 9 bases are shared with TRBD2. There are 16 residues in the CDR3. In germline, CDR1 is MDHEN, CDR2 SYDVKM. Trimming cost V 4 bases and J 5 bases; bases outside gene matches: 9. The CDR3 protein is CASSSPASGKNNEQFF. In DNA form, the CDR3 reads TGTGCCAGCAGTTCTCCAGCTAGCGGGAAGAACAATGAGCAGTTCTTC.

The sample holds a few counts of this clonotype. The genes are TRBV7-3 and TRBJ2-7; a possible D gene is TRBD2 (6 bases). The germline V and J ends were trimmed by 5 bases and 1 base, with 18 bases remaining between them. Per germline, CDR1 SGHTA and CDR2 FQGTGA. This CDR3 has 16 amino acids. CDR3 nucleotide sequence: TGTGCCAGCAGCGACCAACCTCGGGGACTGTCCTACGAGCAGTACTTC. It codes for CASSDQPRGLSYEQYF.

The chain links TRBV5-1 to TRBJ1-5; D is perhaps TRBD1 (5 bases). CDR3 length equals 15 residues. The germline V gene has CDR1 SGHRS and CDR2 YFSETQ. Trimming shortened V by 5 bases and J by 0 bases, and 12 bases separated the two germline ends. CDR3 region: CASRRDGNSNQPQHF. The CDR3 bases are TGCGCCAGCAGACGGGACGGTAATAGCAATCAGCCCCAGCATTTT.

The chain couples TRBV7-6 to TRBJ2-1; D might be TRBD2 (6 bases). This CDR3 comprises 15 residues. The V gene lost 0 bases and the J gene lost 7 bases, with 13 bases spanning the gap. Germline V gene sequence: CDR1 SGHVS, CDR2 FNYEAQ. The CDR3 sequence is CASSLAPGLSNEQFF. In DNA form, the CDR3 reads TGTGCCAGCAGCTTAGCGCCGGGACTCTCAAATGAGCAGTTCTTC. The variable domain in full, completed from reference TRBV7-6 and TRBJ2-1, reads GAGVSQSPRYKVTKRGQDVALRCDPISGHVSLYWYRQALGQGPEFLTYFNYEAQQDKSGLPNDRFSAERPEGSISTLTIQRTEQRDSAMYRCASSLAPGLSNEQFFGPGTRLTVL.

There are a few counts of this clonotype. This sequence joins TRBV5-1 and TRBJ1-2, with D possibly matching TRBD1 (5 bases). V dropped 7 bases and J dropped 4 bases, with 17 bases sitting between them. This CDR3 comprises 14 residues. The germline V gene has CDR1 SGHRS and CDR2 YFSETQ. The CDR3 nucleotides are TGCGCCAGCGGGGGAATTCAGGGAACCTATGGCTACACCTTC. It yields the protein CASGGIQGTYGYTF.

This clonotype showed up just a few times. The chain carries TRBV7-3 and TRBJ2-2, with 13 bases that match TRBD2. CDR3 length equals 19 residues. V dropped 5 bases and J dropped 4; count of bases not matched to a gene: 13. Per germline, CDR1 SGHTA and CDR2 FQGTGA. CDR3 sequence (DNA): TGTGCCAGCAGCGTTCACCCACTAGCGGGAGGGCCCTCCACCGGGGAGCTGTTTTTT. Its translation is CASSVHPLAGGPSTGELFF.

This chain joins TRBV2 and TRBJ1-4, with D unresolved. The CDR3 extends over 13 amino acids. CDR1 and CDR2 from the germline V gene are SNHLY and FYNNEI. Trimming took 1 base from V and 7 from J, leaving 7 bases between them. The chain's CDR3 is CASSEEVGEKLFF. The CDR3 bases are TGTGCCAGCAGTGAAGAAGTGGGTGAAAAACTGTTTTTT.

This clonotype was recorded a few times. This chain connects TRBV9 to TRBJ2-1, with 10 bases lining up with TRBD2. Germline V gene data show CDR1 as SGDLS and CDR2 as YYNGEE. The CDR3 consists of 18 residues. Trimming took 0 bases from V and 5 from J; bases not matched to a gene: 11. CDR3 loop: CASSVDLRGLAANNEQFF. In DNA, the CDR3 is TGTGCCAGCAGCGTAGATTTAAGAGGACTAGCGGCAAACAATGAGCAGTTCTTC.

This clonotype was detected only a few times. V usage is TRBV5-1 and J usage is TRBJ2-1; D is possibly TRBD1 or TRBD2 (5 bases each). CDR1 SGHRS and CDR2 YFSETQ come from the germline V gene. The CDR3 covers 16 residues. V lost 2 bases to trimming and J lost 0 bases, with 12 bases between them. Written as DNA, the CDR3 is TGCGCCAGCAGCTTTACCCCCGGGACCTCCTACAATGAGCAGTTCTTC. It yields the protein CASSFTPGTSYNEQFF.

The chain employs TRBV5-1 and TRBJ2-2; D uncertain. V lost 5 bases, J lost 0 bases, and 11 bases lay in between. Germline V gene lookup returns CDR1 SGHRS and CDR2 YFSETQ. The CDR3 extends over 15 amino acids. The CDR3 loop is CASSPRSTNTGELFF. The CDR3 nucleotides are TGCGCCAGCAGTCCCAGGAGCACGAACACCGGGGAGCTGTTTTTT.